This T cell receptor (beta chain) stems from a study of cytomegalovirus exposure and HLA in healthy donors (dated by TCRdb to the late 2010s). In terms of the full investigation: An earlier analysis of fewer than 750 of the donors reported 250 to 300 Gb of sequence data and roughly 120 million unique TCR beta sequences obtained from about 179 million T cells. About 280 gigabases of sequencing data and approximately 93 million unique TCR sequences were included in an early release covering several hundred HLA-typed donors. Of the roughly 390 genotyped donors, 65% to 90% fell in the genetic ancestry cluster associated with self-reported Caucasian donors. The study aimed to test whether signatures of past pathogen exposure could be identified by cataloging public T cell receptors. The T cell repertoires of under 750 subjects were profiled by immunosequencing and related to cytomegalovirus serostatus. In addition to the first cohort of 666 subjects, a separate validation cohort of 130 or so different subjects was used. To predict cytomegalovirus infection status, the study combined high-throughput TCR immunosequencing, statistical association of individual TCRs with disease status, and machine learning. In a later analysis, previously published TCR beta repertoires from several hundred donors were re-analyzed and high-resolution HLA genotyping was added so that TCR occurrence patterns could be studied. Rather than using new phenotypic data, the later analysis identified candidate immune exposures from TCR beta sequences and from how often those sequences occurred across donors. In an earlier analysis of around 540 of the donors, high-throughput TCR beta sequencing was used to judge whether each TCR beta V gene segment behaved as functional or pseudogenic. Alongside the repertoire data, information on donor age, sex, ethnicity and CMV serostatus was compiled. In a later genetic analysis, genome-wide SNP genotypes for about 55% of the roughly 700 donors were used, and that subset was treated as a discovery cohort. Every discovery cohort repertoire had been produced on one sequencing platform. Class I and class II HLA loci were covered by the typing at four-digit resolution. The number of typed donors differed by locus: roughly 629-640 for A, B, C, DRB1 and DQB1; some 540 for DQA1; fewer than 610 for DPA1; and 400 to 480 for DPB1. Because of strong linkage in the cohort, roughly five DR-DQ haplotypes were treated as single units for association and clustering. Across about 370 genotyped donors of the cohort, an average of about 240,000 unique TCR beta nucleotide sequences per donor were sequenced, and 15% to 20% of those sequences were non-productive. The study at large found these results: According to a later analysis, parvovirus B19, influenza, CMV and Epstein-Barr virus appeared linked to several top co-occurrence clusters. According to the authors, the approach could potentially be generalized to other disease states and immunological phenotypes. The cohort was sequenced for TCR beta chains only, and without alpha or paired-chain data the features that could be detected were limited. An association between a missense DCLRE1C variant and V-gene and J-gene trimming of TCR beta chains was found in a later genetic analysis and replicated in an independent cohort. At a false discovery rate of 0.05, a later analysis linked some 18,000 TCR beta sequences to specific HLA alleles. The presence/absence analyses assumed that sequencing depth was roughly uniform across donors, and that assumption may not be true. Most TCR sequences were observed very rarely across donors, whereas some public TCRs were present in many individuals. Because HLA typing was missing for some donors at each locus, association tests included only the typed subset. In vitro tests confirmed that a few of the cytomegalovirus-associated TCR beta chains recognize cytomegalovirus antigens. Broadly in line with IMGT annotations, most TCR beta V segments showed up in productive rearrangements about 87% or about 30% of the time in an earlier analysis of about 500 of the donors. In a later analysis, HLA-associated TCR beta chains were found to be more clonally expanded and to have lower generation probabilities than equally common non-associated chains. In both the original and validation cohorts, the classifier was reported to diagnose cytomegalovirus status with high specificity and sensitivity. According to a later genetic analysis, donors in an Asian-associated ancestry cluster had fewer N-insertions in productive TCRs than the roughly 700-donor mean. Linkage disequilibrium might explain the correlated functional status among segregating V segments, but an unknown experimental factor could not be excluded. A cluster of highly shared sequence variants was judged likely to represent a technical artifact of the sequencing pipeline. A further reported finding was that TCR beta sequences accurately predicted the HLA-A and HLA-B alleles for most subjects in the first cohort. The study listed approximately 150 TCR beta chains as associated with cytomegalovirus. CMV serostatus was the only immune exposure information available for the cohort. In a later analysis, the rate of TCR association differed among HLA loci, with DRB1 alleles having the most associated TCRs and HLA-C alleles having the fewest. According to a later analysis, most CMV-associated TCR beta chains appeared to be HLA-restricted, and the HLA associations seemed to be driven largely by CMV exposure. Because counts were too low, seventeen rarely observed V segments, including chromosome 9 orphons, were left out of the earlier analysis of a few hundred of the donors. Strong co-occurrence of HLA alleles, especially DR and DQ, made assigning TCR associations to individual alleles difficult.

Receptor amplification or capture employed the immunoSEQ multiplex PCR assay. The multiplex PCR relied on a mix of 60 forward primers for TCR Vbeta segments and 13 reverse primers for TCR Jbeta segments. Amplification of the CDR3 region of rearranged TCR beta genes was performed with a multiplex PCR assay on genomic DNA. On the Illumina HiSeq System, the amplified TCR beta libraries were sequenced as 87-base-pair reads. The published analysis was carried out like this. Across the 670 or so repertoires, a later analysis counted approximately 83 million unique TCR beta chains, approximately 10 million of which were shared by at least two donors. A nearest-neighbor algorithm error-corrected the raw reads and collapsed the reads into unique sequences, merging closely related sequences to remove PCR and sequencing errors. Alignment of CDR3 sequences to IMGT reference sequences was used to assign V, D and J gene segments. For a sequence to be retained, a match of at least six nucleotides to both a V gene segment and a J gene segment was required. A rearrangement counted as productive if the CDR3 had no stop codons and remained in frame with V and J, and every other rearrangement counted as non-productive. Following IMGT convention, CDR3 was defined as the stretch from the second conserved V-encoded cysteine to the conserved J-encoded phenylalanine. The earlier analysis of roughly 590 of the donors excluded sequences that lacked an unambiguous match to a single V gene segment. An earlier analysis of fewer than 650 of the donors classified V segments as functional when productive rearrangements were above 56.7% and as segregating when the standard deviation between donors was above 5%. A statistical classification framework was built for diagnosing cytomegalovirus status from the catalog of TCR beta chain sequences. A later analysis assigned V and J genes by comparing TCR nucleotide sequences with IMGT/GENE-DB human TR gene sequences. A later analysis assigned CDR3 sequences and most-parsimonious VDJ recombination scenarios with the TCRdist pipeline. In a later analysis, every TCR beta chain was defined by the combination of its CDR3 amino acid sequence and its V-gene family, and reads without a unique V-gene family were dropped. To address suspected cross-contamination and a sequencing artifact, a later analysis removed around 590 highly shared, low-generation-probability nucleotide sequences. In a later analysis, a clonal expansion index was calculated for each public chain from normalized within-repertoire ranks of inferred template counts. A later analysis computed generation probabilities with a VDJ recombination model fitted to out-of-frame rearrangements, and checked the results against IGoR. In a later analysis, hypergeometric tests were used to score TCR-TCR, TCR-HLA and TCR-CMV co-occurrence, with a repertoire-size bias correction applied to TCR pairs. To estimate false discovery rates, a later analysis permuted the HLA or CMV assignments 20 times. A later analysis grouped co-occurring TCRs with DBSCAN, adding TCRdist sequence similarity when clustering within HLA-allele-positive subsets. Repertoires with fewer than 30,000 or more than 120,000 public chains, plus five repertoires with anomalous nucleotide sharing, were excluded from co-occurrence clustering. TCRdb's version of the immuneACCESS table is confined to in-frame rearrangements and falls short of the full clone set. An unresolved V gene accounts for under half of the shortfall where checked; the remainder is of unknown origin. From that table come the V and J calls and clone size; the DNA was used to work out D and trimming. Within this sample are 75,000 to 90,000 clones, with roughly 70% of them counted one time only. The ten largest clonotypes hold about 22% of the sample.

In total, roughly 670 healthy bone marrow donors made up the cohort. Cohort members were all nominally healthy when sampled, although unrecorded immune exposures were likely present. The donor was CMV seropositive and was included in the group of almost 300 seropositive cohort members. A peripheral blood sample was collected from each donor, and TCR beta sequencing was performed on peripheral blood mononuclear cells. Genomic DNA was extracted from the blood cell samples with the Qiagen DNeasy Blood Extraction Kit. Regarding this clone: No antigen is known for it. No base quality information exists; no much larger clone differs at one position.

This clonotype was sampled from a man in his thirties or forties in good health and CMV-seropositive. The sample consisted of PBMCs.

The CDR3 protein is CASSLRSNQPQHF. Here is the DNA: TGTGCCAGTAGTTTACGGAGCAATCAGCCCCAGCATTTT. The V gene is TRBV19 and the J gene is TRBJ1-5, with no D gene named confidently. The germline V gene (reference sequence) yields LNHDA for CDR1 and SQIVND for CDR2. The CDR3 goes from the cysteine to the phenylalanine over 13 residues. The only DNA kept is the CDR3, 39 bases in frame from the first base. The trim is 5 bases for V and 1 base for J, with a gap of 6 bases between the germline ends.